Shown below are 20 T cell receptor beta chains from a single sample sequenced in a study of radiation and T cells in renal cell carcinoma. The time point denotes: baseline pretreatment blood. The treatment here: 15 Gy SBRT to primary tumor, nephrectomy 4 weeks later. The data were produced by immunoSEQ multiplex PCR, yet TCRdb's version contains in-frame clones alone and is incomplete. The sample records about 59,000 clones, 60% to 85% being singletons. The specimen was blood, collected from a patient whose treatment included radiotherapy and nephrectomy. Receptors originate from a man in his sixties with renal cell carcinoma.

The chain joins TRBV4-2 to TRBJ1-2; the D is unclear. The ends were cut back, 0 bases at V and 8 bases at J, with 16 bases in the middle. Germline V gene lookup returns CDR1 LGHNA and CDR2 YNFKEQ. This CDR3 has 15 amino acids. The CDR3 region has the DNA TGTGCCAGCAGCCAAGATCGAGCGGGAGCGGTGGGCTACACCTTC. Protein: CASSQDRAGAVGYTF.

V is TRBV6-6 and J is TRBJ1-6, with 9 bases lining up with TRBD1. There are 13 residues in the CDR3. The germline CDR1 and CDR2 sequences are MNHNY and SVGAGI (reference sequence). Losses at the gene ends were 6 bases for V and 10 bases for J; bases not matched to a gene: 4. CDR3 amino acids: CASRPTGGSPLHF. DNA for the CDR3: TGTGCCAGCAGACCTACAGGGGGCTCACCCCTCCACTTT.

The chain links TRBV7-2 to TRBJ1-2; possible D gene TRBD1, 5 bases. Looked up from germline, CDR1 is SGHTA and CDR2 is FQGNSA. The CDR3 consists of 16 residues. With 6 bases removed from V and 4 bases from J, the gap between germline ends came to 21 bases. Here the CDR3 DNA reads TGTGCCAGCAGTCCCGGGTCAGCAGAAGGGGTCTATGGCTACACCTTC. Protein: CASSPGSAEGVYGYTF.

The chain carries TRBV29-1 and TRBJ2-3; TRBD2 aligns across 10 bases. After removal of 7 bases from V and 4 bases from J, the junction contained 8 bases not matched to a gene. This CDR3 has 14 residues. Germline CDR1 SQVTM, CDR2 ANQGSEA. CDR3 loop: CSASSGGSADTQYF. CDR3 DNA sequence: TGCAGCGCGTCTAGCGGGGGATCGGCAGATACGCAGTATTTT.

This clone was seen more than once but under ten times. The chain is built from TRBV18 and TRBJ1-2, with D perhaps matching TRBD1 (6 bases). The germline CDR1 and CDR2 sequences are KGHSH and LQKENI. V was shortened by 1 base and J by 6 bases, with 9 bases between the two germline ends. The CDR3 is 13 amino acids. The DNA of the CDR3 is TGTGCCAGCTCACCACGACAGGAAGATGGCTACACCTTC. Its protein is CASSPRQEDGYTF.

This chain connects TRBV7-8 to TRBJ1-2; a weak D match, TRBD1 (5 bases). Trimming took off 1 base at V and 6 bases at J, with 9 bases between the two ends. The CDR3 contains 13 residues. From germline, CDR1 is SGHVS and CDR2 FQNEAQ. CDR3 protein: CASSLGGYHGYTF. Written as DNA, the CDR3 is TGTGCCAGCAGCTTAGGGGGGTACCATGGCTACACCTTC.

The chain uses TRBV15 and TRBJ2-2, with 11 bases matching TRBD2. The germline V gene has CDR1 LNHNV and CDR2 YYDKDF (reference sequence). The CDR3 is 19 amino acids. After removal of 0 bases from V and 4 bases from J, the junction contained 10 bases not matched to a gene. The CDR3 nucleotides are TGTGCCACCAGCAGAGATAATAGCGGGAGGGCCCCGAGCACCGGGGAGCTGTTTTTT. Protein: CATSRDNSGRAPSTGELFF. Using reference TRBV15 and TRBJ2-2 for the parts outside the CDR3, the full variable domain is DAMVIQNPRYQVTQFGKPVTLSCSQTLNHNVMYWYQQKSSQAPKLLFHYYDKDFNNEADTPDNFQSRRPNTSFCFLDIRSPGLGDTAMYLCATSRDNSGRAPSTGELFFGEGSRLTVL.

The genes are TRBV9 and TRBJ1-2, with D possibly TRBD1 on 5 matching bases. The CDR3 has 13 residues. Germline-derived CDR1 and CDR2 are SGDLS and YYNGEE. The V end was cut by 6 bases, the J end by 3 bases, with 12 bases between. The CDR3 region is CASNPGTDYGYTF. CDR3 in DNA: TGTGCCAGCAACCCAGGGACCGACTATGGCTACACCTTC.

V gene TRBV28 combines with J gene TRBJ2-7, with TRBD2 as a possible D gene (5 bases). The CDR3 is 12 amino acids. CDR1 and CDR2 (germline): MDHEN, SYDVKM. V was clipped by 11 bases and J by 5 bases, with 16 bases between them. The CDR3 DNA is TGTGCCGTAAGAGGGTTCGATAACGAGCAGTACGTC. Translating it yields CAVRGFDNEQYV.

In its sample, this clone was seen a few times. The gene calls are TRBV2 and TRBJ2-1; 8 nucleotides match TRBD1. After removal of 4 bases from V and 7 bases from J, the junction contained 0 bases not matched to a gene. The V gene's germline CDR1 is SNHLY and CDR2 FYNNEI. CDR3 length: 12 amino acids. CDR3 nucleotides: TGTGCCAGCAGTGGACAGGGGAATGAGCAGTTCTTC. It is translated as CASSGQGNEQFF.

This CDR3 reads CASSSRAGRGEQYV. The CDR3 DNA reads as TGTGCCAGCAGTAGTAGAGCGGGAAGGGGGGAGCAGTACGTC. The chain employs TRBV7-8 and TRBJ2-7; the D gene is possibly TRBD2 (7 bases). The germline V and J ends were trimmed by 6 bases and 7 bases, with 19 bases remaining between them. The V gene's germline CDR1 is SGHVS and CDR2 FQNEAQ. This CDR3 contains 14 residues.

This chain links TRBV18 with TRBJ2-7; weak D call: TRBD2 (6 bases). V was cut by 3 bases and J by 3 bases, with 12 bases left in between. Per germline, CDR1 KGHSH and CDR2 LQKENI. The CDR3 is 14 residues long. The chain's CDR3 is CASSPRTGDYEQYF. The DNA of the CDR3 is TGTGCCAGCTCACCCCGGACGGGAGACTACGAGCAGTACTTC. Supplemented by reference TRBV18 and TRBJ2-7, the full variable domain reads NAGVMQNPRHLVRRRGQEARLRCSPMKGHSHVYWYRQLPEEGLKFMVYLQKENIIDESGMPKERFSAEFPKEGPSILRIQQVVRGDSAAYFCASSPRTGDYEQYFGPGTRLTVT.

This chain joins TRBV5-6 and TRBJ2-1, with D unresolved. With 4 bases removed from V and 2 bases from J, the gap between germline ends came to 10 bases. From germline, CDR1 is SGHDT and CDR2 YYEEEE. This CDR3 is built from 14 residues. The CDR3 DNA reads TGTGCCAGCAGCCTCCTCTCGCCCTACAATGAGCAGTTCTTC. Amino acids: CASSLLSPYNEQFF.

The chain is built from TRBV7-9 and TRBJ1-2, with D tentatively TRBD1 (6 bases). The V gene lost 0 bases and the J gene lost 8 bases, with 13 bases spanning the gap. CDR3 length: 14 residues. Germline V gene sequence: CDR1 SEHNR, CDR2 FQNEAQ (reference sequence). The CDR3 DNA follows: TGTGCCAGCAGCTTAGCCCAGGGGATGGGCGGCTACACCTTC. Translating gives CASSLAQGMGGYTF.

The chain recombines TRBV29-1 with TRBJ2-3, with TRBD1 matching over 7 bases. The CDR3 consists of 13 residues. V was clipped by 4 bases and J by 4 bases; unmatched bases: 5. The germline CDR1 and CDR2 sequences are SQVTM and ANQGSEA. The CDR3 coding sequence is TGCAGCGTTGCTCGAACAGGGGCAGATACGCAGTATTTT. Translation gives CSVARTGADTQYF.

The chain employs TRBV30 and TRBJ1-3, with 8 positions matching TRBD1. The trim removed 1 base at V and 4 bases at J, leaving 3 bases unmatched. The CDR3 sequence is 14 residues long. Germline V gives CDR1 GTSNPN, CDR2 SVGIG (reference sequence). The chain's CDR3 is CAWSARTGGNTIYF. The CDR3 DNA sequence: TGTGCCTGGAGTGCCCGGACAGGGGGAAACACCATATATTTT.

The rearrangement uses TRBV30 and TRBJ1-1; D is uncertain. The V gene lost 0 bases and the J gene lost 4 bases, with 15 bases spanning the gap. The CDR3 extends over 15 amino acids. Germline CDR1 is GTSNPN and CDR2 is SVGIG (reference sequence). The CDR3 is CAWSVLTPLSTEAFF. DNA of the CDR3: TGTGCCTGGAGTGTACTCACCCCCCTGAGCACTGAAGCTTTCTTT.

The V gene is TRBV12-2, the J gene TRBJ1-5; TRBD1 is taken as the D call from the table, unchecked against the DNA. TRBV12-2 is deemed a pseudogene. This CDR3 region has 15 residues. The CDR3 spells CASRLAPGVNQPQHF. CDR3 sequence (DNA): TGTGCAAGTCGCTTAGCGCCAGGGGTGAACCAGCCCCAGCATTTT.

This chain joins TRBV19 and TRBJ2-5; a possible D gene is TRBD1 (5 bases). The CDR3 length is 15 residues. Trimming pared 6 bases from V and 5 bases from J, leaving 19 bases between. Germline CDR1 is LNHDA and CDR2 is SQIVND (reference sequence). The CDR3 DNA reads TGTGCCAGTAGGCAGGGAACACGCAATCGGGAGACCCAGTACTTC. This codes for CASRQGTRNRETQYF.

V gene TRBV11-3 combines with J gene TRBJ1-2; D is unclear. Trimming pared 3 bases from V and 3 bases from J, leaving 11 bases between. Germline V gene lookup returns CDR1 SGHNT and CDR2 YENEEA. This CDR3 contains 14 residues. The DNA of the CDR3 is TGTGCCAGCAGCTTGTCATCCTTCGACTATGGCTACACCTTC. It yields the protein CASSLSSFDYGYTF.